Shown below are 32 T cell receptor beta chains from a single sample sequenced in a study of T cell responses to AZD1222 COVID-19 vaccine. Profiled with immunoSEQ multiplex PCR; TCRdb holds only in-frame clones, not every one. The data show approximately 140,000 clones, with almost 95% seen just once and about 10% held by the top ten. Here the sequenced sample was peripheral blood, taken 28 days after the second AZD1222 dose. The origin of the receptors is an adult who received the AZD1222 COVID-19 vaccine.

The chain links TRBV6-5 to TRBJ2-7; D is uncertain. The CDR3 spans 13 residues. V lost 5 bases and J 1 base, leaving 9 bases between the germline ends. Per germline, CDR1 MNHEY and CDR2 SVGAGI. DNA of the CDR3: TGTGCCAGCAGTACCCCTGGATCCTACGAGCAGTACTTC. It yields the protein CASSTPGSYEQYF.

The CDR3 loop is CASSSGTGGSGNTIYF. The CDR3 DNA follows: TGTGCCAGCAGCTCGGGGACAGGCGGCTCTGGAAACACCATATATTTT. The V call is TRBV7-9, the J call TRBJ1-3, with 8 bases matching TRBD1. CDR1 SEHNR and CDR2 FQNEAQ come from the germline V gene (reference sequence). This CDR3 has 16 amino acids. Trimming removed 4 bases from V and 0 bases from J; junction bases left unmatched: 5.

The V and J genes are TRBV4-1 and TRBJ1-4; D remains ambiguous. The CDR3 contains 15 residues. V was trimmed by 1 base and J by 8 bases, leaving 14 bases between them. Germline V lookup: CDR1 MGHRA, CDR2 YSYEKL. CDR3 bases: TGCGCCAGCAGCCAAGTCCTGGCAGGAGCCGAAAAACTGTTTTTT. It encodes CASSQVLAGAEKLFF.

CDR3 nucleotides: TGTGCCAGCAGCCCAGAGGGACTTTCAAGCTCCTACGAGCAGTACTTC. Translating it yields CASSPEGLSSSYEQYF. The chain joins TRBV6-2 or TRBV6-3 to TRBJ2-7; D perhaps matches TRBD2 (6 bases). The CDR3 is 16 residues long. Trimming removed 6 bases from V and 0 bases from J, with 18 bases in between. Germline V lookup: CDR1 MNHEY, CDR2 SVGEGT.

V gene TRBV7-6 combines with J gene TRBJ2-2; TRBD1 matches 8 bases. Looked up from germline, CDR1 is SGHVS and CDR2 is FNYEAQ. V lost 3 bases to trimming and J lost 5 bases; unmatched junction nucleotides: 5. This CDR3 spans 15 amino acids. CDR3 residues: CASSFGQGKTGELFF. The CDR3, as DNA: TGTGCCAGCAGCTTTGGACAGGGAAAAACCGGGGAGCTGTTTTTT. Complete variable domain (other parts from reference TRBV7-6 and TRBJ2-2): GAGVSQSPRYKVTKRGQDVALRCDPISGHVSLYWYRQALGQGPEFLTYFNYEAQQDKSGLPNDRFSAERPEGSISTLTIQRTEQRDSAMYRCASSFGQGKTGELFFGEGSRLTVL.

The rearrangement uses TRBV24-1 and TRBJ1-2; TRBD1 agrees at 8 bases. The germline gives CDR1 KGHDR, CDR2 SFDVKD. The CDR3 spans 14 residues. J lost 8 bases, V lost 4 bases, and 8 bases had no gene match. Written as DNA, the CDR3 is TGTGCCACCAGTGACACGGACAGGGTAGAGGGCTACACCTTC. Protein: CATSDTDRVEGYTF.

The chain couples TRBV9 to TRBJ2-2; D possibly corresponds to TRBD2 (6 bases). With 6 bases removed from V and 4 bases from J, the gap between germline ends came to 19 bases. The CDR3 sequence is 16 residues long. Germline V gene data show CDR1 as SGDLS and CDR2 as YYNGEE. The CDR3 coding sequence is TGTGCCAGCACCCCTCGGAGCGTCGGGGGCACCGGGGAGCTGTTTTTT. Translation gives CASTPRSVGGTGELFF. Full variable domain (rest looked up from reference TRBV9 and TRBJ2-2): DSGVTQTPKHLITATGQRVTLRCSPRSGDLSVYWYQQSLDQGLQFLIQYYNGEERAKGNILERFSAQQFPDLHSELNLSSLELGDSALYFCASTPRSVGGTGELFFGEGSRLTVL.

The chain links TRBV24-1 to TRBJ2-1, with D tentatively TRBD1 (5 bases). The CDR3 covers 14 residues. Germline lookup yields CDR1 KGHDR and CDR2 SFDVKD. V was pared by 4 bases and J by 8 bases, with 14 bases between. Here the CDR3 DNA reads TGTGCCACCAGTGAGTCGAGCGACAGCGATGAGCAGTTCTTC. It specifies CATSESSDSDEQFF.

The chain recombines TRBV19 with TRBJ2-5; D is unresolved. The V end was cut by 3 bases, the J end by 5 bases, with 16 bases between. CDR1 is LNHDA, CDR2 SQIVND, per germline (reference sequence). This CDR3 spans 15 amino acids. The CDR3 region has the DNA TGTGCCAGTAGTATGGAACATGCTCTGGGGGAGACCCAGTACTTC. Amino acids: CASSMEHALGETQYF.

This chain links TRBV6-2 or TRBV6-3 with TRBJ1-5; 11 nucleotides line up with TRBD1. The CDR3 extends over 14 amino acids. Losses at the gene ends were 2 bases for V and 6 bases for J; bases not matched to a gene: 0. Germline values: CDR1 MNHEY, CDR2 SVGEGT. CDR3 loop: CASSYGQGAQPQHF. Written as DNA, the CDR3 is TGTGCCAGCAGTTACGGACAGGGGGCTCAGCCCCAGCATTTT.

The chain has TRBV5-6 and TRBJ2-7; 8 nucleotides agree with TRBD1. Germline V CDR1 and CDR2: SGHDT, YYEEEE. CDR3 length: 15 residues. J lost 2 bases, V lost 0 bases, and 4 bases had no gene match. The CDR3 DNA follows: TGTGCCAGCAGCTTGGCGGCAGGGGGCACCTACGAGCAGTACTTC. This translates into CASSLAAGGTYEQYF.

This chain connects TRBV15 to TRBJ1-1; D is uncertain. Germline CDR1 and CDR2: LNHNV and YYDKDF (reference sequence). This CDR3 has 13 amino acids. V was clipped by 0 bases and J by 10 bases, with 12 bases between them. CDR3 region: CATSRDLVGLAFF. The CDR3 DNA follows: TGTGCCACCAGCAGAGATCTCGTAGGGTTAGCTTTCTTT.

The chain links TRBV27 to TRBJ2-7; tentatively, D is TRBD1 (6 bases). Germline CDR1 reads MNHEY; CDR2 reads SMNVEV (reference sequence). This CDR3 has 13 residues. With 2 bases removed from V and 6 bases from J, the gap between germline ends came to 11 bases. DNA for the CDR3: TGTGCCAGCAGTTTAGCAGGGGATAGCGAGCAGTACTTC. Translation gives CASSLAGDSEQYF.

Here the CDR3 DNA reads TGTGCCAGCAGCAAGGGGGGGACCTCCTACGAGCAGTACTTC. Translation gives CASSKGGTSYEQYF. This sequence joins TRBV7-6 and TRBJ2-7, with D possibly being TRBD2 (7 bases). Between the trimmed V and J ends, which lost 5 bases and 0 bases, there was a span of 11 bases. Germline loops: CDR1 SGHVS, CDR2 FNYEAQ. This CDR3 has 14 residues.

J is TRBJ1-3 and V is TRBV24-1; perhaps TRBD1 as D (5 bases). V lost 3 bases to trimming and J lost 4 bases, with 9 bases between them. In germline, CDR1 is KGHDR, CDR2 SFDVKD. CDR3 length: 14 residues. This CDR3 is CATSDTGSGNTIYF. Written as DNA, the CDR3 is TGTGCCACCAGTGATACAGGCTCCGGAAACACCATATATTTT.

The rearrangement links TRBV7-9 to TRBJ2-7; perhaps TRBD2 as D (5 bases). The germline gives CDR1 SEHNR, CDR2 FQNEAQ (reference sequence). The V end was cut by 4 bases, the J end by 6 bases, with 7 bases between. The CDR3 contains 11 residues. The CDR3 DNA sequence: TGTGCCAGCAGCTCCGAGGGCGAGCAGTACTTC. Translated: CASSSEGEQYF.

This clone was seen a single time. This sequence joins TRBV27 and TRBJ1-6; D is ambiguous. This CDR3 comprises 12 residues. Trimming took off 6 bases at V and 9 bases at J, with 9 bases between the two ends. Germline assignment: CDR1 MNHEY and CDR2 SMNVEV (reference sequence). CDR3: CASSPLGSPLHF. CDR3 bases: TGTGCCAGCAGCCCCCTCGGTTCACCCCTCCACTTT.

This sequence joins TRBV6-5 and TRBJ2-1; 14 bases are a match to TRBD2. With 6 bases clipped from V and 7 bases from J, the junction kept 5 bases outside the gene matches. Per the germline V gene, CDR1 is MNHEY and CDR2 is SVGAGI. CDR3 length: 15 residues. DNA for the CDR3: TGTGCCAGCAGCGAGAGACTAGCGGGAGGGAATGAGCAGTTCTTC. It translates to CASSERLAGGNEQFF.

This chain uses TRBV5-4 with TRBJ1-2, with TRBD1 as a possible D gene (6 bases). Trimming shortened V by 3 bases and J by 8 bases, and 11 bases separated the two germline ends. The CDR3 length is 12 residues. The germline V gene has CDR1 SGHNT and CDR2 YYREEE (reference sequence). The CDR3 region has the DNA TGTGCCAGCAGCTACAGGGAATACGGCTACACCTTC. It translates to CASSYREYGYTF.

This sequence joins TRBV6-5 and TRBJ2-5; TRBD2 aligns across 9 bases. The CDR3 consists of 15 residues. Germline CDR1 and CDR2: MNHEY and SVGAGI. J lost 2 bases, V lost 4 bases, and 5 bases had no gene match. CDR3 in amino acids: CASSSYSGGQETQYF. Here the CDR3 DNA reads TGTGCCAGCAGTTCCTACAGCGGGGGGCAAGAGACCCAGTACTTC.

The rearrangement joins TRBV12-3 or TRBV12-4 to TRBJ1-1; no reliable D call. The V and J ends lost 4 bases and 8 bases respectively, with 8 bases between them. The CDR3 runs 11 residues. CDR3 residues: CASSSTVEAFF. CDR3 DNA sequence: TGTGCCAGCAGTTCAACGGTCGAAGCTTTCTTT.

The rearrangement links TRBV18 to TRBJ2-7, with 13 bases lining up with TRBD2. The germline V gene has CDR1 KGHSH and CDR2 LQKENI. J was trimmed by 4 bases and V by 2 bases; bases with no gene match: 2. The CDR3 runs to 15 residues. CDR3 loop: CASSPGTSGKYEQYF. CDR3 bases: TGTGCCAGCTCACCAGGGACTAGCGGGAAGTACGAGCAGTACTTC.

This chain uses TRBV9 with TRBJ1-1, with TRBD1 matching over 7 bases. The J segment lost 11 bases and the V segment lost 3 bases, leaving 7 bases of the junction unmatched. The germline gives CDR1 SGDLS, CDR2 YYNGEE. The CDR3 spans 12 residues. This CDR3 reads CASSATRGRAFF. The CDR3 DNA sequence: TGTGCCAGCAGCGCGACAAGGGGGCGGGCTTTCTTT.

As to this clone: An end of the junction differs from the germline gene, which may be a read error. This sequence joins TRBV7-8 and TRBJ2-1; 10 bases agree with TRBD2. The CDR3 sequence is 16 residues long. Germline CDR1 and CDR2: SGHVS and FQNEAQ. The CDR3 here is CASTLAGGSLYNEQFF. The CDR3 nucleotides read TGTGCCAGCACCTTAGCGGGGGGTTCCTTATACAATGAGCAGTTCTTC.

The chain has TRBV28 and TRBJ1-2, with TRBD1 matching 12 bases. Germline V lookup: CDR1 MDHEN, CDR2 SYDVKM. CDR3 length: 16 amino acids. V dropped 5 bases and J dropped 6; count of bases not matched to a gene: 10. Here the CDR3 DNA reads TGTGCCAGCAGTCCTCCGGGACAGGGGGCTTGGGATGGCTACACCTTC. Its translation is CASSPPGQGAWDGYTF.

This rearrangement joins TRBV4-1 to TRBJ2-1, with no clear D. The CDR3 covers 12 residues. The ends were cut back, 3 bases at V and 4 bases at J, with 4 bases in the middle. Germline CDR1 MGHRA, CDR2 YSYEKL. The CDR3 loop is CASSHLYNEQFF. CDR3 DNA sequence: TGCGCCAGCAGCCACCTTTACAATGAGCAGTTCTTC.

This clone was counted at least ten times. The chain uses TRBV24-1 and TRBJ2-2; D unclear. V lost 4 bases, J lost 3 bases, and 11 bases lay in between. The CDR3 covers 15 residues. CDR1 is KGHDR, CDR2 SFDVKD, per germline. CDR3 DNA: TGTGCCACCAGTGACCCCACAAGGGACACCGGGGAGCTGTTTTTT. Protein: CATSDPTRDTGELFF.

This rearrangement joins TRBV7-7 to TRBJ2-5, with D possibly matching TRBD2 (5 bases). The CDR3 is 14 amino acids. CDR1 is SSHAT and CDR2 is FNYEAQ in the germline V gene (reference sequence). V was pared by 4 bases and J by 1 base, with 10 bases between. The CDR3 is CASSSRTLQETQYF. In nucleotides, the CDR3 is TGTGCCAGCAGCTCTCGGACTCTCCAAGAGACCCAGTACTTC.

This chain connects TRBV19 to TRBJ1-1, with 11 bases matching TRBD1. Germline V gives CDR1 LNHDA, CDR2 SQIVND (reference sequence). The CDR3 length is 16 residues. V dropped 6 bases and J dropped 4; count of bases not matched to a gene: 10. CDR3 sequence reads: CASRPDRGRLITEAFF. The CDR3 DNA reads TGTGCCAGTAGGCCGGACAGGGGGCGCCTGATCACTGAAGCTTTCTTT.

The V and J genes are TRBV20-1 and TRBJ2-7; D might be TRBD1 or TRBD2, each matching 5 bases. CDR1 and CDR2 (germline): DFQATT, SNEGSKA (reference sequence). V was clipped by 5 bases and J by 1 base, with 6 bases between them. The CDR3 contains 11 residues. The CDR3 DNA is TGCAGTGCTGGGGGATCCTACGAGCAGTACTTC. Its translation: CSAGGSYEQYF.

This CDR3 is CAWNRPVTEAFF. DNA of the CDR3: TGTGCCTGGAACCGTCCAGTCACTGAAGCTTTCTTT. This chain links TRBV30 with TRBJ1-1; D call uncertain. The CDR3 totals 12 residues. Germline V gene sequence: CDR1 GTSNPN, CDR2 SVGIG (reference sequence). V was trimmed by 4 bases and J by 4 bases, leaving 10 bases between them.

The J gene is TRBJ1-2, the V gene TRBV7-9; no clear D. Germline loops: CDR1 SEHNR, CDR2 FQNEAQ (reference sequence). This CDR3 contains 15 residues. V lost 5 bases and J lost 6, with 19 bases in between. CDR3 in DNA: TGTGCCAGCAGCACGTCCCCCATAGGGCTAGATGGCTACACCTTC. Its translation is CASSTSPIGLDGYTF.